A single sample gave rise to the 25 T cell receptor beta chains below, sequenced in a study of cytomegalovirus exposure and HLA in healthy donors. Researchers ran the PCR with 60 Vbeta and 13 Jbeta primers. Here immunoSEQ multiplex PCR was the method, and the copy in TCRdb shows in-frame clones only, minus some. The repertoire consists of 160,000 or so clones, with around 76% occurring once and the leading ten covering roughly 1.5%. Sequencing was carried out using PBMCs. These receptors originate from a man in his forties in good health and CMV-seronegative.

J is TRBJ2-7 and V is TRBV27, with a weak D call TRBD2 (5 bases). The CDR3 loop spans 15 amino acids. CDR1 MNHEY and CDR2 SMNVEV come from the germline V gene (reference sequence). Trimming cost V 2 bases and J 4 bases, with 15 bases left between them. The CDR3 region has the DNA TGTGCCAGCAGTTTAAATGCGGGTCCCTTTTACGAGCAGTACTTC. Translation: CASSLNAGPFYEQYF.

V gene TRBV2 combines with J gene TRBJ2-7; a possible D gene is TRBD1 (6 bases). Per germline, CDR1 SNHLY and CDR2 FYNNEI. The length of the CDR3 is 15 residues. Trimming removed 4 bases at V and 0 bases at J, with 13 bases between. The CDR3 DNA sequence: TGTGCCAGCAGTGTCGACAGGCCTAGCTCCTACGAGCAGTACTTC. Translated: CASSVDRPSSYEQYF.

This clone was seen only a few times. The chain has TRBV5-1 and TRBJ1-2, with 9 bases matching TRBD1. The CDR3 runs to 15 residues. Germline V gene data show CDR1 as SGHRS and CDR2 as YFSETQ. V lost 4 bases, J lost 3 bases, and 7 bases stayed unmatched. As DNA, the CDR3 is TGCGCCAGCAGCCTAGGGACAGGGCGAGACTATGGCTACACCTTC. Translated: CASSLGTGRDYGYTF.

The chain joins TRBV7-2 to TRBJ1-5; 7 positions agree with TRBD1. The CDR3 extends over 15 amino acids. V gave up 4 bases and J gave up 0 bases; unmatched junction bases: 3. Germline loops: CDR1 SGHTA, CDR2 FQGNSA. CDR3 region: CASSSGTVSNQPQHF. The CDR3 nucleotides are TGTGCCAGCAGCTCGGGGACAGTTAGCAATCAGCCCCAGCATTTT.

As regards this clone: One end of the junction fails to match germline, which may point to a read error. This sequence joins TRBV5-1 and TRBJ2-6; maybe TRBD1 (5 bases). The germline CDR1 and CDR2 sequences are SGHRS and YFSETQ. This CDR3 is built from 17 residues. The CDR3 DNA follows: TGCGCCAGCAGCTTGGCCGGTGAAAGCTCTGGGGCCAACGGCCTGACTTTC. This codes for CASSLAGESSGANGLTF.

The V call is TRBV6-6, the J call TRBJ2-7, with 8 bases identical to TRBD2. The junction had 9 bases not matched to a gene; V was cut back by 8 bases and J by 6 bases. Germline assignment: CDR1 MNHNY and CDR2 SVGAGI (reference sequence). The CDR3 sequence is 13 residues long. The CDR3 bases are TGTGCCAGCTCGCGCGGTAGCGGGGTCGAGCAGTACTTC. Translating it yields CASSRGSGVEQYF.

The V gene is TRBV11-2, the J gene TRBJ1-2; tentatively, D is TRBD1 (5 bases). The CDR3 is 16 residues long. The V and J ends lost 3 bases and 2 bases respectively, with 16 bases between them. Germline CDR1 is SGHAT and CDR2 is FQNNGV. The CDR3 DNA follows: TGTGCCAGCAGCTTGGGGGGACGAAGGGTGAACTATGGCTACACCTTC. Translating it yields CASSLGGRRVNYGYTF.

On this clone: At one of its ends the junction is not consistent with the germline gene, which may arise from a read error. The chain combines TRBV7-9 with TRBJ2-7; 7 bases line up with TRBD2. The CDR3 is 12 amino acids. Looked up from germline, CDR1 is SEHNR and CDR2 is FQNEAQ (reference sequence). CDR3 nucleotide sequence: TGTGCCAGCAGCCGCCTTTTAAGCGGGAAGGTCTTC. Protein: CASSRLLSGKVF. Looking up the rest from reference TRBV7-9 and TRBJ2-7 gives the full variable domain: DTGVSQNPRHKITKRGQNVTFRCDPISEHNRLYWYRQTLGQGPEFLTYFQNEAQLEKSRLLSDRFSAERPKGSFSTLEIQRTEQGDSAMYLCASSRLLSGKVFGPGTRLTVT.

The V gene is TRBV9, the J gene TRBJ2-5; 10 bases agree with TRBD2. Near its end, the DNA agrees better with TRBJ2-7, so the J call may be wrong. The germline V gene encodes CDR1 SGDLS and CDR2 YYNGEE. This CDR3 spans 16 amino acids. In DNA, the CDR3 is TGTGCCAGCAGCGTAGGGCTAGCGGGGGATCCCTACGAGCAGTACTTC. Its translation: CASSVGLAGDPYEQYF.

The J gene is TRBJ1-4, the V gene TRBV10-3; no definite D call. Trimming cost V 11 bases and J 0 bases, with 10 bases left between them. CDR1 and CDR2 from the germline V gene are ENHRY and SYGVKD. CDR3 length: 13 amino acids. The CDR3 nucleotides are TGTGCCCCATCGACAACAACTAATGAAAAACTGTTTTTT. This gives the protein CAPSTTTNEKLFF.

This rearrangement joins TRBV4-2 to TRBJ1-6; 7 nucleotides match TRBD1. The CDR3 has 18 amino acids. V shed 3 bases and J 0 bases; nucleotides not matched to a gene: 8. Germline V gene sequence: CDR1 LGHNA, CDR2 YNFKEQ. DNA of the CDR3: TGTGCCAGCAGCCAGCCAGGGGGACACAGCTCCTATAATTCACCCCTCCACTTT. This codes for CASSQPGGHSSYNSPLHF.

The chain links TRBV19 to TRBJ1-2; the match to TRBD1 covers 7 bases. From germline, CDR1 is LNHDA and CDR2 SQIVND (reference sequence). The CDR3 contains 14 residues. V shed 3 bases, J shed 2 bases, and the junction held 3 bases outside the gene matches. The CDR3 nucleotides read TGTGCCAGTAGTATTTGGGACAGCAACTATGGCTACACCTTC. Translation gives CASSIWDSNYGYTF.

This chain uses TRBV6-6 with TRBJ2-1; TRBD2 might be the D (5 bases). Germline V CDR1 and CDR2: MNHNY, SVGAGI (reference sequence). Trimming cost V 0 bases and J 12 bases, with 18 bases left between them. This CDR3 has 15 amino acids. The CDR3 here is CASSYSMGGIGGQFF. In DNA, the CDR3 is TGTGCCAGCAGTTACTCGATGGGTGGGATAGGAGGGCAGTTCTTC.

This clone was counted between two and nine times. This rearrangement joins TRBV18 to TRBJ2-5; 11 bases are a match to TRBD2. Germline-derived CDR1 and CDR2 are KGHSH and LQKENI. This CDR3 is 15 amino acids long. V lost 1 base, J lost 8 bases, and 6 bases stayed unmatched. CDR3 in amino acids: CASSPRTSGWGTQYF. The CDR3 DNA reads TGTGCCAGCTCACCACGGACTAGCGGGTGGGGAACCCAGTACTTC.

The chain couples TRBV7-2 to TRBJ1-2; 7 bases are shared with TRBD1. CDR3 size: 16 residues. The J segment lost 6 bases and the V segment lost 2 bases, leaving 12 bases of the junction unmatched. CDR1 is SGHTA and CDR2 is FQGNSA in the germline V gene. CDR3 sequence: CASSLRPFQGGNGYTF. The CDR3 bases are TGTGCCAGCAGCTTAAGGCCTTTTCAGGGGGGTAATGGCTACACCTTC.

The chain has TRBV27 and TRBJ2-7; 8 bases fit TRBD2. Unmatched junction bases numbered 6, after V lost 5 bases and J lost 3 bases. Germline assignment: CDR1 MNHEY and CDR2 SMNVEV (reference sequence). The CDR3 extends over 14 amino acids. In DNA, the CDR3 is TGTGCCAGCAGTAGTCTAGCGGGCGGCTACGAGCAGTACGTC. It codes for CASSSLAGGYEQYV.

The chain uses TRBV15 and TRBJ2-5; 8 bases line up with TRBD2. The CDR3 totals 17 residues. With 0 bases clipped from V and 5 bases from J, the junction kept 11 bases outside the gene matches. Germline lookup yields CDR1 LNHNV and CDR2 YYDKDF (reference sequence). Written as DNA, the CDR3 is TGTGCCACCAGCAGAGATGGGCTTAGCGGGAAGGAGGAGACCCAGTACTTC. This encodes CATSRDGLSGKEETQYF.

The chain combines TRBV6-1 with TRBJ2-7, with D tentatively TRBD1 (6 bases). CDR1 and CDR2 (germline): MNHNS, SASEGT. Trimming shortened V by 6 bases and J by 5 bases, and 17 bases separated the two germline ends. This CDR3 contains 14 residues. CDR3 amino acids: CASSLLGGLDEQYF. The CDR3 bases are TGTGCCAGCAGCCTCCTAGGGGGTCTTGACGAGCAGTACTTC.

The J gene is TRBJ2-3, the V gene TRBV2, with 12 bases matching TRBD2. V gave up 8 bases and J gave up 1 base; unmatched junction bases: 4. There are 15 residues in the CDR3. CDR1 is SNHLY, CDR2 FYNNEI, per germline. The chain's CDR3 is CASLAGGYGTDTQYF. The CDR3 DNA reads as TGTGCCAGCCTAGCGGGAGGGTACGGCACAGATACGCAGTATTTT.

DNA of the CDR3: TGCGCCAGTACACTAGCGGGAAAAGAGACCCAGTACTTC. Encoded protein: CASTLAGKETQYF. The chain is built from TRBV5-1 and TRBJ2-5; 10 bases fit TRBD2. Trimming at V came to 8 bases and at J to 3 bases, leaving 4 bases not matched to a gene. The germline V gene encodes CDR1 SGHRS and CDR2 YFSETQ. The CDR3 has 13 residues. Using reference TRBV5-1 and TRBJ2-5 for the parts outside the CDR3, the full variable domain is KAGVTQTPRYLIKTRGQQVTLSCSPISGHRSVSWYQQTPGQGLQFLFEYFSETQRNKGNFPGRFSGRQFSNSRSEMNVSTLELGDSALYLCASTLAGKETQYFGPGTRLLVL.

The J gene is TRBJ1-1, the V gene TRBV27; D gene ambiguous. Germline values: CDR1 MNHEY, CDR2 SMNVEV (reference sequence). V was clipped by 5 bases and J by 2 bases, with 12 bases between them. This CDR3 has 14 residues. The CDR3 is CASSTQSSNTEAFF. For the CDR3, the DNA is TGTGCCAGCAGTACACAGAGCAGTAACACTGAAGCTTTCTTT.

The chain combines TRBV5-1 with TRBJ2-7; D unclear. CDR1 is SGHRS, CDR2 YFSETQ, per germline. This CDR3 is built from 15 residues. Trimming removed 0 bases from V and 4 bases from J, with 14 bases in between. DNA for the CDR3: TGCGCCAGCAGCTTGGAACCTCTGAGCCCTTACGAGCAGTACTTC. Translated: CASSLEPLSPYEQYF.

This sequence joins TRBV7-9 and TRBJ1-4; the match to TRBD1 covers 7 bases. V was pared by 1 base and J by 5 bases, with 7 bases of the junction left unmatched. The CDR3 contains 16 residues. The germline V gene encodes CDR1 SEHNR and CDR2 FQNEAQ (reference sequence). In DNA, the CDR3 is TGTGCCAGCAGCTTAGAGCTCGGAGGGGGCAATGAAAAACTGTTTTTT. This sequence encodes CASSLELGGGNEKLFF. The full variable domain, its missing parts supplied by reference TRBV7-9 and TRBJ1-4, is DTGVSQNPRHKITKRGQNVTFRCDPISEHNRLYWYRQTLGQGPEFLTYFQNEAQLEKSRLLSDRFSAERPKGSFSTLEIQRTEQGDSAMYLCASSLELGGGNEKLFFGSGTQLSVL.

The rearrangement links TRBV25-1 to TRBJ2-2, with a weak D call TRBD1 (6 bases). Germline-derived CDR1 and CDR2 are MGHDK and SYGVNS. This CDR3 contains 13 residues. Trimming removed 6 bases at V and 7 bases at J, with 12 bases between. The CDR3 nucleotides are TGTGCCAGCAGGGCACAGGGAAACGGGGAGCTGTTTTTT. It translates to CASRAQGNGELFF.

Turning to this clone: Different DNA sequences within this sample yield the same CDR3. The V and J genes are TRBV7-9 and TRBJ1-1; possible D gene TRBD1, 5 bases. CDR1 is SEHNR and CDR2 is FQNEAQ in the germline V gene (reference sequence). Trimming stripped 4 bases from V and 2 bases from J, with 11 bases between. The CDR3 is 14 residues long. CDR3 coding DNA: TGTGCCAGCAGCTCAGGGCAGGCTAACACTGAAGCTTTCTTT. Translation: CASSSGQANTEAFF.